The rows below give T cell receptor beta chains drawn from one sample of a study of post-analysis software for immune sequencing data. MiXCR was run by TCRdb on the PCR reads, yielding one entry per CDR3 protein. The top ten hold roughly 6% of the sample, which has about 540,000 distinct CDR3 sequences, roughly 34% seen once. Sequencing used blood. Source of these receptors: a girl between 2 and 17 years old with multiple sclerosis. The CDR3 runs from the conserved cysteine through the conserved F or W. D genes are given only for firm matches. Part of the rows lack a size; the others show once, few, many or a class for expanded clones.

-	TRBV5-1	few	TRBJ2-3	CASRQIVTLNTDTQYF	TGCGCCAGCAGACAGATCGTAACACTCAACACAGATACGCAGTATTTT
-	TRBV11-2	few	TRBJ2-1	CASNPGARYNEQFF	TGTGCCAGCAACCCCGGAGCACGTTACAATGAGCAGTTCTTC
-	TRBV5-1	-	TRBJ2-3	CASNGRTDTQYF	TGCGCCAGCAACGGGCGCACAGATACGCAGTATTTT
TRBD1	TRBV5-1	few	TRBJ1-1	CASGTGGRTEAFF	TGCGCCAGCGGTACAGGGGGGCGCACTGAAGCTTTCTTT
-	TRBV10-3	few	TRBJ2-5	CAISEQSETQYF	TGTGCCATCAGTGAACAGTCGGAGACCCAGTACTTC
-	TRBV29-1	many	TRBJ2-5	CSVKGSTVQETQYF	TGCAGCGTGAAAGGTAGTACGGTGCAAGAGACCCAGTACTTC
TRBD1	TRBV7-2	-	TRBJ1-6	CASSRNGGGSPLHF	TGTGCCAGCAGCCGAAACGGAGGGGGCTCACCCCTCCACTTT
-	TRBV2	few	TRBJ2-5	CASSLTGMEQYF	TGTGCCAGCAGTTTAACAGGGATGGAGCAGTACTTC
TRBD2	TRBV6-5	few	TRBJ2-1	CASSQRTSGNNEQFF	TGTGCCAGCAGCCAACGGACTAGCGGGAACAATGAGCAGTTCTTC
TRBD2	TRBV5-1	few	TRBJ2-3	CASSLRLAATDAQYF	TGCGCCAGCAGCTTGCGCCTAGCGGCCACAGATGCGCAGTATTTT
TRBD2	TRBV12-3/TRBV12-4	-	TRBJ2-1	CASASGTSAYNEQFF	TGTGCCAGCGCCAGCGGGACTAGCGCTTACAATGAGCAGTTCTTC
-	TRBV6-6	-	TRBJ1-5	CASNLNRSNQPQHF	TGTGCCAGCAATTTGAATCGGAGCAATCAGCCCCAGCATTTT
TRBD1	TRBV28	-	TRBJ1-4	CASSLGQGGGEKLFF	TGTGCCAGTAGTTTAGGGCAGGGGGGAGGTGAAAAACTGTTTTTT
-	TRBV6-2/TRBV6-3	few	TRBJ1-4	CASSYSPPGPLLFF	TGTGCCAGCAGTTACTCACCTCCGGGACCCTTACTGTTTTTT
-	TRBV27	few	TRBJ2-1	CASSSGWTRIYNEQFF	TGTGCCAGCAGTTCGGGTTGGACCCGTATATACAATGAGCAGTTCTTC
-	TRBV20-1	-	TRBJ1-2	CSASRPWVNYGYTF	TGCAGTGCTAGCAGACCATGGGTTAACTATGGCTACACCTTC
-	TRBV5-6	few	TRBJ2-1	CASSRPGQTQFF	TGTGCCAGCAGCCGCCCGGGACAAACACAGTTCTTC
TRBD1	TRBV7-3	few	TRBJ2-3	CASSLGDRVRTDTQYF	TGTGCCAGCAGCTTAGGCGACAGGGTTAGGACAGATACGCAGTATTTT
TRBD2	TRBV2	few	TRBJ2-1	CATGAQRGGWDNEQFF	TGTGCCACCGGGGCCCAGCGGGGGGGATGGGACAATGAGCAGTTCTTC
-	TRBV18	-	TRBJ2-3	CASSPPTGGADTQYF	TGTGCCAGCTCACCACCGACCGGGGGAGCAGATACGCAGTATTTT
-	TRBV9	few	TRBJ2-7	CASSVDHSYEQYF	TGTGCCAGCAGCGTCGACCACAGCTACGAGCAGTACTTC
-	TRBV5-1	-	TRBJ2-3	CASGRSGTDTQYF	TGCGCCAGCGGTAGATCAGGCACAGATACGCAGTATTTT
TRBD1	TRBV6-1	-	TRBJ2-3	CASNPGQGASDTEYF	TGTGCCAGCAACCCGGGACAGGGGGCGTCGGATACGGAGTATTTT
TRBD2	TRBV4-1	-	TRBJ2-5	CASSQDPSGVETQYF	TGCGCCAGCAGCCAAGATCCTAGCGGGGTTGAGACCCAGTACTTC
TRBD1	TRBV6-5	-	TRBJ2-1	CASRSTGINEQCF	TGTGCCAGCAGATCGACAGGGATCAATGAGCAGTGCTTC
TRBD1	TRBV12-3/TRBV12-4	-	TRBJ2-3	CASSSPGQGAIHSDTQYF	TGTGCCAGCAGCTCTCCGGGACAGGGGGCGATTCATTCAGATACGCAGTATTTT
-	TRBV28	few	TRBJ2-6	CASTTLIGSQASGANVLTF	TGTGCCAGCACCACCCTGATCGGGTCCCAAGCCTCTGGGGCCAACGTCCTGACTTTC
TRBD1	TRBV6-1	few	TRBJ1-2	CASSGDRLYGYTF	TGTGCCAGCAGCGGGGACAGGCTCTATGGCTACACCTTC
TRBD2	TRBV7-6	few	TRBJ2-3	CASRPTLAGPSTDTQYF	TGTGCCAGCAGACCTACCCTAGCGGGTCCCAGCACAGATACGCAGTATTTT